Listed here are 2 T cell receptor beta chains from one sample, sequenced in a study of T cells expressing NK-cell markers. Reanalyzing the 5' RACE reads, TCRdb keeps one entry per CDR3 protein, without DNA. In all, the sample yields roughly 280,000 distinct CDR3 sequences. The sequenced sample consisted of blood T cells: a sorted CD56 or NKG2C T cell subset, CD4+ or CD8+ T cells, or bulk PBMC T cells (not recorded which). These receptors were obtained from a man aged 18 to 29 in good health.

This chain joins TRBV27 and TRBJ2-2; lacking DNA, the TRBD2 call made by TCRdb goes unchecked. The CDR3 has 15 residues. The V gene's germline CDR1 is MNHEY and CDR2 SMNVEV (reference sequence). This CDR3 is CASRPGTLNTGELFF.

The chain is built from TRBV20-1 and TRBJ2-5; the D gene TCRdb calls, TRBD1, cannot be checked with no DNA. The CDR3 sequence is 13 residues long. Per germline, CDR1 DFQATT and CDR2 SNEGSKA (reference sequence). The CDR3 is CSAKQTGRETQYF.